Each of the 10 T cell receptor beta chains below was sequenced from the same sample in a study of T cell responses to AZD1222 COVID-19 vaccine. Assay used: immunoSEQ multiplex PCR; TCRdb lists only in-frame clones, some missing. The repertoire holds some 98,000 clones, with roughly 88% as singletons. This material consisted of peripheral blood, taken on day 0 of AZD1222 vaccination. The receptors come from an adult in good health.

CDR3 nucleotides: TGTGCCAGCAGCCCAGGACTAGCGGGGCCCGATGAGCAGTTCTTC. Its translation: CASSPGLAGPDEQFF. The V call is TRBV9, the J call TRBJ2-1; 12 nucleotides match TRBD2. V was pared by 4 bases and J by 8 bases, with 7 bases of the junction left unmatched. Germline CDR1 SGDLS, CDR2 YYNGEE. The CDR3 consists of 15 residues.

The CDR3 reads CASSLGDRGHQPQHF. CDR3 nucleotide sequence: TGTGCCAGCAGTTTAGGGGACAGGGGGCATCAGCCCCAGCATTTT. The chain links TRBV28 to TRBJ1-5; 12 bases align to TRBD1. The V gene's germline CDR1 is MDHEN and CDR2 SYDVKM. The V segment lost 2 bases and the J segment 5 bases; nucleotides outside the gene matches: 1. The CDR3 sequence is 15 residues long.

At least ten counts were recorded for this clone. The J gene is TRBJ1-1, the V gene TRBV6-8; perhaps TRBD1 as D (5 bases). Germline-derived CDR1 and CDR2 are MNHGY and SAAAGT. V was cut by 7 bases and J by 5 bases, with 20 bases left in between. This CDR3 contains 15 residues. CDR3 nucleotide sequence: TGTGCCAGCACCCCCTCGAGGGGAGAGGGAACTGAAGCTTTCTTT. The encoded protein is CASTPSRGEGTEAFF.

This chain links TRBV30 with TRBJ2-2; perhaps D is TRBD1 or TRBD2 (5 bases each). The CDR3 loop spans 14 amino acids. Germline V gene sequence: CDR1 GTSNPN, CDR2 SVGIG (reference sequence). V was pared by 2 bases and J by 5 bases, with 12 bases between. This CDR3 is CAWSSSGPTGELFF. In DNA form, the CDR3 reads TGTGCCTGGAGTTCCTCGGGGCCGACCGGGGAGCTGTTTTTT.

The chain uses TRBV27 and TRBJ2-5, with a tentative D call TRBD2 (7 bases). The CDR3 extends over 15 amino acids. The ends were cut back, 1 base at V and 4 bases at J, with 13 bases in the middle. From germline, CDR1 is MNHEY and CDR2 SMNVEV (reference sequence). CDR3 region: CASSLLGGAGETQYF. DNA of the CDR3: TGTGCCAGCAGTTTATTGGGGGGGGCAGGAGAGACCCAGTACTTC.

The V gene is TRBV4-2, the J gene TRBJ1-1, with 11 nucleotides matching TRBD1. Per the germline V gene, CDR1 is LGHNA and CDR2 is YNFKEQ. CDR3 length: 15 amino acids. The trim removed 4 bases at V and 4 bases at J, leaving 5 bases unmatched. CDR3 sequence (DNA): TGTGCCAGCAGCCCCTGGACAGGGGGCGTCACTGAAGCTTTCTTT. It is translated as CASSPWTGGVTEAFF.

The chain employs TRBV5-1 and TRBJ2-5; maybe TRBD2 (5 bases). This CDR3 is built from 15 residues. Germline CDR1 SGHRS, CDR2 YFSETQ. V gave up 3 bases and J gave up 3 bases, with 15 bases separating them. This chain's CDR3 is CASSSTSLLEETQYF. The CDR3 DNA reads as TGCGCCAGCAGCTCCACTAGTCTTCTAGAAGAGACCCAGTACTTC.

This chain uses TRBV9 with TRBJ2-7; 7 bases are a match to TRBD1. The ends lost 0 bases at V and 2 bases at J; junction bases unmatched: 2. Per the germline V gene, CDR1 is SGDLS and CDR2 is YYNGEE. The CDR3 loop spans 14 amino acids. CDR3 loop: CASSVAGQPYEQYF. The CDR3 DNA follows: TGTGCCAGCAGCGTAGCGGGACAGCCCTACGAGCAGTACTTC.

The CDR3: CASSPERARTDTQYF. The CDR3 region has the DNA TGTGCCAGCTCACCGGAGAGGGCACGCACAGATACGCAGTATTTT. V and J are TRBV18 and TRBJ2-3, with D perhaps matching TRBD2 (5 bases). This CDR3 region has 15 residues. Germline CDR1 is KGHSH and CDR2 is LQKENI. V was cut by 3 bases and J by 1 base, with 11 bases left in between.

The V call is TRBV7-9, the J call TRBJ2-1; 13 nucleotides align to TRBD2. Per the germline V gene, CDR1 is SEHNR and CDR2 is FQNEAQ (reference sequence). The CDR3 is 16 residues long. Losses at the gene ends were 1 base for V and 7 bases for J; bases not matched to a gene: 4. The DNA of the CDR3 is TGTGCCAGCAGCTTAGTGGGACTAGCGGGGAGGAATGAGCAGTTCTTC. It yields the protein CASSLVGLAGRNEQFF.